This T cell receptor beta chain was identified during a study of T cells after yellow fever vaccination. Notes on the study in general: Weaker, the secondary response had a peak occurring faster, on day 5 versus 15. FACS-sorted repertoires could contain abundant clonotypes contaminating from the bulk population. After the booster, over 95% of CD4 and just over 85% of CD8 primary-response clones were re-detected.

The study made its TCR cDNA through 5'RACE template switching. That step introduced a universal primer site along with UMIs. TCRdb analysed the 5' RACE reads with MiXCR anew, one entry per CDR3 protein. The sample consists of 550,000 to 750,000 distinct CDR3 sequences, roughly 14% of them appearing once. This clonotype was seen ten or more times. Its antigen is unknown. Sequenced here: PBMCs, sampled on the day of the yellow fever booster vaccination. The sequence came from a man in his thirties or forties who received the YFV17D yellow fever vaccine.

In nucleotides, the CDR3 is TGTGCCAGCAGCCAAGAGATCTACAGGGCCAATGAGCAGTTCTTC. Translating it yields CASSQEIYRANEQFF. The chain has TRBV3-1 and TRBJ2-1, with D possibly being TRBD1 (6 bases). The CDR3 loop spans 15 amino acids. Trimming took 0 bases from V and 6 from J, leaving 12 bases between them. Germline V gene sequence: CDR1 LGHDT, CDR2 YNNKEL (reference sequence).